The 7 T cell receptor beta chains presented below share a single source sample, sequenced in a study of blood T cell repertoires in COVID-19. Clones were sequenced by immunoSEQ multiplex PCR, and TCRdb holds only the in-frame ones, with some missing. The table has about 400,000 clones, roughly 86% seen once. The sequencing input was peripheral blood. The receptors come from a human donor in a cohort sampled during active COVID-19.

This clone was detected only a few times. The chain has TRBV19 and TRBJ1-6, with D maybe TRBD1 (5 bases). This CDR3 contains 14 residues. With 8 bases removed from V and 10 bases from J, the gap between germline ends came to 18 bases. Germline V gene lookup returns CDR1 LNHDA and CDR2 SQIVND (reference sequence). This chain's CDR3 is CASGSGMGRSPLHF. The CDR3 coding sequence is TGTGCCAGTGGCTCAGGGATGGGTCGCTCACCCCTCCACTTT.

The chain uses TRBV27 and TRBJ2-1; tentatively, D is TRBD2 (6 bases). The ends were cut back, 3 bases at V and 11 bases at J, with 20 bases in the middle. The CDR3 covers 15 residues. Germline V gives CDR1 MNHEY, CDR2 SMNVEV (reference sequence). CDR3 residues: CASSFGGTAPRKQFF. The DNA for the CDR3 is TGTGCCAGCAGTTTTGGCGGGACGGCGCCTCGGAAGCAGTTCTTC.

Concerning this clone itself: Other DNA sequences within the sample encode an identical CDR3. The V gene is TRBV6-5, the J gene TRBJ1-4, with 7 positions matching TRBD1. The germline V gene has CDR1 MNHEY and CDR2 SVGAGI. The V segment lost 6 bases and the J segment 4 bases; nucleotides outside the gene matches: 5. This CDR3 contains 14 residues. The CDR3 spells CASSRGQNNEKLFF. The CDR3 bases are TGTGCCAGCAGCCGGGGACAGAATAATGAAAAACTGTTTTTT.

The chain links TRBV19 to TRBJ2-7, with 8 bases lining up with TRBD2. Looked up from germline, CDR1 is LNHDA and CDR2 is SQIVND (reference sequence). The CDR3 has 15 residues. The J segment lost 4 bases and the V segment lost 3 bases, leaving 8 bases of the junction unmatched. The CDR3 here is CASSIQSSGNYEQYF. In DNA form, the CDR3 reads TGTGCCAGTAGTATCCAGAGTAGCGGGAATTACGAGCAGTACTTC.

V and J are TRBV5-1 and TRBJ2-7, with 8 bases aligning to TRBD2. Germline lookup yields CDR1 SGHRS and CDR2 YFSETQ. V shed 5 bases, J shed 4 bases, and the junction held 5 bases outside the gene matches. The CDR3 has 13 amino acids. The CDR3 DNA is TGCGCCAGCAGACTAGCGGAGGGGTACGAGCAGTACTTC. It specifies CASRLAEGYEQYF.

V is TRBV7-3 and J is TRBJ2-2; possibly TRBD2 for D (6 bases). Between the trimmed V and J ends, which lost 5 bases and 0 bases, there was a span of 10 bases. The CDR3 consists of 15 residues. Germline V gene data show CDR1 as SGHTA and CDR2 as FQGTGA. For the CDR3, the DNA is TGTGCCAGCAGCCCGCGGGGTGCGAACACCGGGGAGCTGTTTTTT. As protein: CASSPRGANTGELFF.

The genes are TRBV19 and TRBJ1-2; D might be TRBD1 (6 bases). Germline V gene sequence: CDR1 LNHDA, CDR2 SQIVND (reference sequence). V lost 4 bases and J 7 bases, leaving 13 bases between the germline ends. The CDR3 runs 13 residues. The CDR3 loop is CASSTTGLGGYTF. CDR3 bases: TGTGCCAGTAGTACCACAGGGCTCGGTGGCTACACCTTC.